This T cell receptor beta chain was sequenced in a study of pediatric ulcerative colitis. Sequencing was performed with immunoSEQ multiplex PCR; in TCRdb, only in-frame clones are kept and a portion is missing. The sample records over 15,000 clones, roughly 70% being singletons. CDR1 and CDR2 from the germline V gene are LNHDA and SQIVND (reference sequence). The CDR3 has 13 amino acids. Trimming removed 5 bases at V and 8 bases at J, with 14 bases between. During colonoscopy, one to two rectal pinch biopsies were collected. This chain connects TRBV19 to TRBJ2-3, with D possibly being TRBD1 or TRBD2 (5 bases each). Sequencing was carried out using gut tissue. This sequence originates from a girl aged 10-17 years with moderate ulcerative colitis. CDR3 residues: CASSLRPGTTQYF. CDR3 coding DNA: TGTGCCAGTAGTCTCCGCCCCGGGACTACGCAGTATTTT.